This T cell receptor beta chain stems from a study of blood T cell repertoires in COVID-19 (TCRdb year 2020). Concerning the study at large: The collaborator samples originated in the United States, Italy and Spain and spanned the acute and convalescent phases of COVID-19. HLA class I and class II types, where available, came from metadata supplied by the sample provider rather than from assay-based typing. Nearly every sample came with metadata listing a de-identified subject ID, COVID-19 status, age in years and sex. The samples were drawn from the first 160 participants of the ongoing ImmuneRACE study and from 1,200 or so subjects provided by 6 global collaborators. The repertoires were released in a freely available public database meant as a resource for research on the immune response to SARS-CoV-2. The material from the prospective study consisted of cDNA or gDNA derived from T cells, B-cell-depleted T cells, or PBMCs. Deeply sampled blood TCRbeta repertoires from subjects exposed to, actively infected with, or recovered from COVID-19 were included in the dataset. Study-wide findings and limitations: The amount of clinical and demographic metadata varied by source and participant and was provided uncurated.

For this chain, trimming is 5 bases at the V end and 0 bases at the J end, and the number of junction bases without a gene match is 4. From the cysteine up to the phenylalanine, the CDR3 has a length of 15 residues. Just CDR3 DNA is preserved here, 45 bases in frame from base 1. The CDR1 and CDR2 encoded by the germline V gene (reference sequence) are MNHEY and SMNVEV. Participants in the prospective study were enrolled through a virtual design, were aged 18 to 89 years, and lived in 24 United States geographic areas. Cohort assignment in the prospective study relied on participant-reported clinical history from a screening survey and a study questionnaire. Recovered participants in ImmuneRACE Cohort 3 were defined as having two consecutive negative NP/OP PCR tests, clearance from a healthcare professional, or resolution of symptoms. Each participant in the prospective study had whole blood, serum and a nasopharyngeal or oropharyngeal swab collected by mobile phlebotomists. Participants in the prospective study had the option to provide additional blood draws and questionnaires over a roughly 2-month period. Prospective study blood samples were shipped either frozen or at room temperature before DNA extraction.

Of note for this clone: No cognate antigen has been identified for it. No base quality values were provided; no much bigger clone lies one nucleotide off.

TCRbeta CDR3 regions were amplified from genomic DNA using the immunoSEQ Assay, a bias-controlled multiplex PCR. As for the authors' bioinformatics: The number of nucleated cells in each sample was estimated from the amplification of reference gene primers within the assay. Sequence reads were collapsed and filtered to measure the absolute abundance of every unique TCRbeta CDR3 rearrangement. For each sample, productive Simpson clonality was calculated as the square root of Simpson's diversity index over productive rearrangements. Imported from immuneACCESS, the table was reduced by TCRdb to in-frame sequences with V and J called. These copies leave out some clones; in studies compared against another copy, an unresolved V gene accounts for under half, and the cause of the remainder is not known. For V, J and clone size, that table is used; D and trimming come from the DNA. In all, the sample holds 100,000 to 150,000 clones, and around nine tenths of those were seen once. The ten largest clones capture roughly 2.2% of the sample.

The clonotype was recovered from a woman between 50 and 59 years old who had recovered from COVID-19. Sequenced sample: PBMCs or T cells enriched from blood (not recorded which). Recombination joined TRBV27 with TRBJ2-5; 9 bases in between match TRBD1. The bases read TGTGCCAGCAGTCCGGGACAGGGCAACCAAGAGACCCAGTACTTC. Translated, it reads CASSPGQGNQETQYF.